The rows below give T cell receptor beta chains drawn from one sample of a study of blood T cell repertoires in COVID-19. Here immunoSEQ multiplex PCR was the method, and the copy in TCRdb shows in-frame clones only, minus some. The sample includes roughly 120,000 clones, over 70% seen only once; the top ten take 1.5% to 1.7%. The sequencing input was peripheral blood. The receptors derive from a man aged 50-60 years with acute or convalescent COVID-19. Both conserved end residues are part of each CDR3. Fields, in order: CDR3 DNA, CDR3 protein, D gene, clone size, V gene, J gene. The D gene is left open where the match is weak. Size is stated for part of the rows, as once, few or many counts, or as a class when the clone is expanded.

TGCGCCAGCAGCTTGGCCTTGACTAGCGCCACAGATACGCAGTATTTT	CASSLALTSATDTQYF	TRBD2	.	TRBV5-1	TRBJ2-3
TGTGCCTGGAGACAGCCAGGGTTGGCTTTCTTT	CAWRQPGLAFF	.	.	TRBV30	TRBJ1-1
TGCGCCAGCAGCTTGGTAGCGGGGAATTCCTACAATGAGCAGTTCTTC	CASSLVAGNSYNEQFF	TRBD2	.	TRBV5-1	TRBJ2-1
TGCGCCAGCAGCTTGGCCTCGGGCGGGGGCAATCAGCCCCAGCATTTT	CASSLASGGGNQPQHF	.	.	TRBV5-1	TRBJ1-5
TGTGCCAGCAGCTATCAGTTTGCGGGGTCTGGGGCCAACGTCCTGACTTTC	CASSYQFAGSGANVLTF	.	.	TRBV7-8	TRBJ2-6
TGTGCCTGGAGGGGCAGGTCCGATCGTGGCTCACCCCTCCACTTT	CAWRGRSDRGSPLHF	.	once	TRBV30	TRBJ1-6
TGTGCCAGCAGCTTAGCGAAGGAGGGGCCTCCCACAGATACGCAGTATTTT	CASSLAKEGPPTDTQYF	.	.	TRBV7-8	TRBJ2-3
TGCGCCAGCAGCCTAGGGACAGGGAAAGAGACCCAGTACTTC	CASSLGTGKETQYF	TRBD1	.	TRBV5-1	TRBJ2-5
TGTGCCAGCAGCTTGGCCGAGGGATTCCCCATATATTTT	CASSLAEGFPIYF	.	.	TRBV5-4	TRBJ1-3
TGTGCCAGCAGCTTAACGACAGGGGGCGGGCATGGCTACACCTTC	CASSLTTGGGHGYTF	TRBD1	.	TRBV11-2	TRBJ1-2
TGCAGTGCTAGTAAGGCAGGGGGCAATAGCAATCAGCCCCAGCATTTT	CSASKAGGNSNQPQHF	TRBD1	.	TRBV20-1	TRBJ1-5